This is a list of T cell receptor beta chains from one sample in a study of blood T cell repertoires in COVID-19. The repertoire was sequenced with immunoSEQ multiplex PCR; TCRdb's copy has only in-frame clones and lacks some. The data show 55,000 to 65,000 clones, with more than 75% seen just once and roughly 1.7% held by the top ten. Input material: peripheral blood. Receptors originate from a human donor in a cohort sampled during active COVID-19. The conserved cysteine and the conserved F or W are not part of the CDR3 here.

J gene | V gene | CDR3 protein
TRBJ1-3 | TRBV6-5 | ASSPGSGYTIY
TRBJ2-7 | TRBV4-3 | ASSQDITSAYSYEQY
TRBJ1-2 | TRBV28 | ASSLGQPPYGYT
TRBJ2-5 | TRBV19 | ASSPGTGGETQY
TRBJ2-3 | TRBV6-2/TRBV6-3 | ASSPRPRDTDTQY
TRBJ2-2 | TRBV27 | ASSSGLAGVSNTGELF
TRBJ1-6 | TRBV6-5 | ASRNPDRGNSPLH
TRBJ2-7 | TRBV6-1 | ASSEKVPRGPRYEQY
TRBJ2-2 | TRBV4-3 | ASSQHRVNTGELF
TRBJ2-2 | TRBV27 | ASSPRLPGLAVNTGELF
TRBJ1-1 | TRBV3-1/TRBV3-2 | ASSPLGGTEAF
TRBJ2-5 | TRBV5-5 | ASSSEWPGKGETQY
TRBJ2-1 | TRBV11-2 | ASSLVAQPSYNEQF
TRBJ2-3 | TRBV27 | ASSLAGGPTDTQY
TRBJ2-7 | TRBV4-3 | ASSQDQTGAHYEQY
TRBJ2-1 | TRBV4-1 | ASSQVGGTREF
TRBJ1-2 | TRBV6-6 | ASSYVDSSYGYT
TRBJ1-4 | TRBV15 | ATSREYRSNEKLF
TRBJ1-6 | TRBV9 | ASSVRGTGGDGSPLH
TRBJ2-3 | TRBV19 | ASSPTGWGSGADTQY
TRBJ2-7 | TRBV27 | ASSSSGSRNEQY
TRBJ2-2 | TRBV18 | ASLPGRNTGELF
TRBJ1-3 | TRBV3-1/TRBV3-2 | ASSPLSGNTIY
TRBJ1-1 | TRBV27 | ASPTGGKKEEAF
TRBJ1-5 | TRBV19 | ASSMGGGGNQPQH
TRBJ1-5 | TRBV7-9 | ASSQGSSQPQH
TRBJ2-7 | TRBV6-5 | ASSYSWDRSYEQY
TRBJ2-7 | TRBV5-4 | ASSPGGTGDYEQY
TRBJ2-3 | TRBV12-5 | ASARLAGLDTQY
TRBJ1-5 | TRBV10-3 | AISMDGGNQPQH
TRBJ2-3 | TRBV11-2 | ASSRTSREGDTQY
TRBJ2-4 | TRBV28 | ASSHEGVSNIQY
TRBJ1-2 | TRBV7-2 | ASSGAVARWGGYT
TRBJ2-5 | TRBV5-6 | ASSLAVQETQY
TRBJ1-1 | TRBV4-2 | ASSQGGWDTEAF
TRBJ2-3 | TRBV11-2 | ASSPGTSGRRTDTQY
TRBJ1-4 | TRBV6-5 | ASSYGQTTTNEKLF
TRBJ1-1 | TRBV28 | ASSSPSQVNTEAF
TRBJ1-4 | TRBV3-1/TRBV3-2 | ASSHPGGGLEKLF
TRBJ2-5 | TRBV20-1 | SASKRLGSLETQY
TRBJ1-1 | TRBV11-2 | ASTGYGTEAF
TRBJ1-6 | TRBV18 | ASSPTGTDNSPLH
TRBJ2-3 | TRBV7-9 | ASSPDRGGNTDTQY
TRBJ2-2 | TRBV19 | ASSIGERPTGELF